Here is one T cell receptor (beta chain) with its context. Its matching antigen is unknown. This entry is derived from a study of cytomegalovirus exposure and HLA in healthy donors. Overall study context: HLA-typed donors were the source of 86 million or so unique TCRs held in an early data release. Findings and limits, study-wide: Productive rates of about 87% or about 30% were seen for most TCR beta V segments in an earlier analysis. There were a few CMV-associated chains whose specificity for CMV antigens was confirmed in vitro. It was fewer than 200 TCR beta chains that were listed as cytomegalovirus-associated.

Primers included in the PCR were 60 Vbeta and 13 Jbeta primers. Data came from immunoSEQ multiplex PCR; TCRdb stores just in-frame clones and leaves some out. Of 100,000 to 150,000 clones listed, 65% to 90% were seen once; the top ten hold around 1.3%. Germline loops: CDR1 GTSNPN, CDR2 SVGIG (reference sequence). V was clipped by 0 bases and J by 2 bases, with 7 bases between them. The CDR3 has 13 residues. Sequencing was done on a sample of PBMCs. V usage is TRBV30 and J usage is TRBJ1-1; D uncertain. The receptor was isolated from a girl aged 2-10 years in good health and CMV-seronegative. The CDR3 loop reads CAWSVGDNTEAFF. The CDR3 coding sequence is TGTGCCTGGAGTGTAGGAGATAACACTGAAGCTTTCTTT.